The T cell receptor (beta chain) under discussion was sequenced for a study of molecular identifiers for immune sequencing clone quantification. The wider study: Replicate RNA came from 20,000 or 100,000 naive CD8 cells and was split five ways, and four parts were sequenced. Study-wide results and caveats: Clones carrying above 20 RNA copies accounted for over 98% of effector molecules, under 1% in naive cells.

TCRdb processed the PCR reads anew with MiXCR; each CDR3 protein has one entry. The table records 40,000 to 45,000 distinct CDR3 sequences, 19% of them present only once. The length of the CDR3 is 15 residues. Germline V lookup: CDR1 LGHDT, CDR2 YNNKEL (reference sequence). Remarks on this clonotype: The antigen is not known. A much bigger clone sits one base away, suggesting this may be a read error.

Using 10%, 30% or 50% RNA, naive CD8 libraries were derived from roughly 20,000 to 1,000,000 sorted cells. Sequencing was done on a sample of naive CD8+ T cells from blood, with Jurkat cell RNA spiked in. Subset described: FACS-sorted CD8+CD4-CCR7+CD45RA+ naive T cells. The chain uses TRBV3-1 and TRBJ2-2; tentatively, D is TRBD1 (7 bases). This clonotype was obtained from a human donor in good health. Some libraries in this study had Jurkat cell RNA spiked in. The CDR3 is CASSQVPGSQGGLFF. The CDR3 DNA reads TGTGCCAGCAGCCAAGTTCCAGGGTCTCAGGGGGGGCTGTTTTTT.